This T cell receptor (beta chain) derives from a study of blood T cell repertoires in COVID-19. Study summary: COVID-19 samples, acute and convalescent, were from the United States, Italy and Spain. In each case, the material was cDNA or gDNA derived from T cells, B-cell-depleted T cells, or PBMCs.

Germline V gene lookup returns CDR1 SGHDT and CDR2 YYEEEE. The CDR3 sequence is 14 residues long. V lost 0 bases and J 5 bases, leaving 11 bases between the germline ends. The authors' processing: Estimates of nucleated cell counts were drawn from the amplification of reference gene primers. The table came from immunoSEQ multiplex PCR; TCRdb's copy has only in-frame clones and leaves some out. V, J and clone size were drawn from that table, and D and trimming were deduced from the DNA. In the table there are 60,000 to 75,000 clones, 79% of which are singletons. The rearrangement joins TRBV5-6 to TRBJ2-5, with D maybe TRBD2 (6 bases). The sequence came from a woman between 65 and 79 years old with acute or convalescent COVID-19. Sequencing input: peripheral blood. The CDR3, as DNA: TGTGCCAGCAGCTTGGTAGGGGCGGGGGAGACCCAGTACTTC. It encodes CASSLVGAGETQYF.